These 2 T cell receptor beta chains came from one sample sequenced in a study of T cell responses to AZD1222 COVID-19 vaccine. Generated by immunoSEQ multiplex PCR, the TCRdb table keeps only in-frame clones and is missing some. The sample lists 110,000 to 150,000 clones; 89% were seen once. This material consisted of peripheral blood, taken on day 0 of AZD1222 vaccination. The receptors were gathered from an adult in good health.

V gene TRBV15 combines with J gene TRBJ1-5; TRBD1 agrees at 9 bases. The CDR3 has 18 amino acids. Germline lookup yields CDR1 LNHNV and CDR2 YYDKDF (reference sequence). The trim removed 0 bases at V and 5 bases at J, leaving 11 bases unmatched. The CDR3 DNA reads TGTGCCACCAGCAGAGACAACCACAGGGGGCTAGGTCATCAGCCCCAGCATTTT. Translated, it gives CATSRDNHRGLGHQPQHF.

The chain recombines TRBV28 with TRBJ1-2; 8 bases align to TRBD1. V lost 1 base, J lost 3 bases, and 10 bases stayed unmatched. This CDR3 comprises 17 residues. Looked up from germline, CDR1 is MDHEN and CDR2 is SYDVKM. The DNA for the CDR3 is TGTGCCAGCAGTTTATACCGCTCCGGGACAGGAGACTATGGCTACACCTTC. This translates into CASSLYRSGTGDYGYTF.